The clone carrying this TCR beta chain was seen many times. The antigen is undetermined. This sample is drawn from a study of molecular identifiers for immune sequencing clone quantification. Study details: In replicates, the authors split RNA from roughly 20,000 or 100,000 naive CD8 cells five ways and sequenced four. Regarding the study as a whole: Identical TCR molecules that share a barcode could lead to an underestimation of highly expanded clone sizes. Among 900,000 to 1,000,000 naive cells, spiked Jurkat TCR RNA from a single cell was reportedly detectable.

Each CDR3 protein is one row after TCRdb ran MiXCR on the PCR reads. The profile shows about 640,000 distinct CDR3 sequences, approximately 20% of them singletons. The source of this sequence is a human donor in good health. Some libraries in this study had Jurkat cell RNA spiked in. The material sequenced was naive CD8+ T cells from blood, with Jurkat cell RNA spiked in. Subset of the sample: FACS-sorted CD8+CD4-CCR7+CD45RA+ naive T cells.

For the CDR3, the DNA is TGTGCCAGCAGCCTCCCAGGACAGGGGAGAACTGAAGCTTTCTTT. It encodes CASSLPGQGRTEAFF. This chain connects TRBV11-2 to TRBJ1-1; 9 bases line up with TRBD1. The junction had 9 bases not matched to a gene; V was cut back by 5 bases and J by 5 bases. The CDR3 covers 15 residues. The germline CDR1 and CDR2 sequences are SGHAT and FQNNGV.